This TCR beta chain was observed in a study of T cell responses to AZD1222 COVID-19 vaccine (dated by TCRdb to about 2021). A note on the overall study: AZD1222 recipients with second doses at about 4 weeks or about 12 weeks were pooled, because spike-specific TCR depth and breadth did not differ between schedules. Trial participants were enrolled into age subgroups of 18-55, 56-69 and 70-plus years, which contained roughly 140, 27 and 60 TCR-sequenced participants, respectively. TCR sequencing was performed for 230 to 250 trial participants, of whom roughly 200 were given two doses of AZD1222 and some 26 were given two doses of MenACWY control vaccine.

The paper's findings and limits, for the study overall: After two AZD1222 doses, spike-specific TCR breadth and depth were significantly higher than at day 0 and than in MenACWY recipients. The whole spike protein was spanned by vaccine-associated CD4 TCRs, and dominant responses were seen in regions 160-218 and 743-854. The 56-69-year group was small, and its depth increase did not reach significance, likely because of low power. No day 14 peak-response samples were available, so repertoires were characterized only after the peak T cell response. Only six AZD1222 recipients were SARS-CoV-2 seropositive at baseline, limiting conclusions about previously exposed vaccinees. Reportedly, close to half of the unique spike-specific TCRs recognized epitopes lying outside the regions that are mutated in the B.1.351 and B.1.1.7 variants. Participants were mostly white British, with more females than males. The authors suggested clonal diversity may have been underestimated.

The CDR3 regions of human TCRbeta chains were analyzed by immunosequencing. The authors processed their data as follows. Repertoire TCRs were matched against a reference library of SARS-CoV-2-specific TCRs generated with the MIRA antigen-specificity platform. Breadth was defined as the fraction of unique TCRs that were SARS-CoV-2-associated. Depth was defined as the fraction of total T cells that were SARS-CoV-2-associated. Using the MIRA data, each spike-specific TCR was assigned both to the spike region to which the TCR was reactive and to a CD4 or CD8 class. Log10-transformed breadth and depth values were compared by one-way ANOVA with Sidak's multiple comparisons tests. What TCRdb holds here is the immuneACCESS table cut down to in-frame rearrangements. Part of the clones is not present; checked against another copy, under half of the missing clones reflect an unresolved V gene, and the others are unexplained. From that table come the V and J calls and clone size; the DNA was used to work out D and trimming. The sample contains about 150,000 clones, approximately 90% of them found a single time. The leading ten clones occupy 1.8% of the sample.

Turning to this clone: Its antigen is unknown. Within one base of it there is no much larger clone, and no base qualities were kept.

In light of the paper, this sample's time point label describes: baseline before first vaccination. Vaccinee samples came from UK trials COV001 and COV002, including a single-blind randomized controlled phase 2/3 trial of AZD1222 (ChAdOx1 nCoV-19) in healthy adults. For TCRbeta chain sequencing, PBMC samples from trial participants were taken at day 0 and at day 28 after the second dose. The CDR3 runs 15 amino acids, cysteine and phenylalanine included. Only the CDR3 DNA is retained, 45 bases long and in frame from the first base. The germline V end is reduced by 4 bases and the J end by 6 bases; junction bases left unmatched: 9. Based on the germline V gene, the CDR1 and CDR2 sequences are SGHDT and YYEEEE.

This specimen was peripheral blood, taken on day 0 of AZD1222 vaccination. Rearrangement joined TRBV5-6 to TRBJ1-2, with 10 bases in between that match TRBD1. The TCR sequence derives from an adult in good health. The DNA sequence reads TGTGCCAGCAGCACTGGAGGGGACAGGGGCCATGGCTACACCTTC. It specifies CASSTGGDRGHGYTF. Reference TRBV5-6 and TRBJ1-2 genes cover what lies past the CDR3, so the full variable domain is DAGVTQSPTHLIKTRGQQVTLRCSPKSGHDTVSWYQQALGQGPQFIFQYYEEEERQRGNFPDRFSGHQFPNYSSELNVNALLLGDSALYLCASSTGGDRGHGYTFGSGTRLTVV.